The sequence of this TCR beta chain was determined in a study of CD4+ T cells in melanoma. Assay used: immunoSEQ multiplex PCR; TCRdb lists only in-frame clones, some missing. The profile shows 6,000 to 8,500 clones, around 65% of them singletons. Germline lookup yields CDR1 DFQATT and CDR2 SNEGSKA (reference sequence). The CDR3 contains 10 residues. Study conclusions and caveats: Reportedly, melanoma neoantigen-specific CD4+ T cells showed varied differentiation states.

This clone has only a few counts. Its antigen is unknown. The junction differs from germline at one of its ends, possibly a read error. The chain is built from TRBV20-1 and TRBJ2-5; D call uncertain. The TCR originated in a human donor with melanoma. The sample consisted of cells from a culture (not recorded whether cultured in vitro). Written as DNA, the CDR3 is TGCAGTGCTGGCCTAGGGCGGCTAGACTTC. This gives the protein CSAGLGRLDF.